A selection of T cell receptor beta chains follows, all from one sample in a study of blood T cell repertoires in COVID-19. Here immunoSEQ multiplex PCR was the method, and the copy in TCRdb shows in-frame clones only, minus some. The table shows some 170,000 clones, with about 80% occurring only once. Material for sequencing was peripheral blood. Receptor source: a woman between 70 and 85 years old with acute or convalescent COVID-19. CDR3s include the opening cysteine and the closing phenylalanine or tryptophan. The order of the fields is V gene, D gene, clone size, J gene, CDR3 protein, CDR3 DNA. D genes are given only for firm matches. Clone size is given for some rows only: seen once, a few or many times, or a class if the clone is expanded.

TRBV27	NA	once	TRBJ2-5	CASSLGGPETQYF	TGTGCCAGCAGTTTGGGTGGGCCGGAGACCCAGTACTTC
TRBV2	TRBD2	NA	TRBJ2-3	CASRPTSRADTQYF	TGTGCCAGCAGGCCGACTAGCCGGGCAGATACGCAGTATTTT
TRBV24-1	NA	NA	TRBJ1-5	CATSDNFPPQHF	TGTGCCACCAGTGACAACTTCCCGCCCCAGCATTTT
TRBV19	NA	NA	TRBJ2-7	CASSIQTGEGYEQYF	TGTGCCAGTAGTATACAGACAGGGGAGGGATACGAGCAGTACTTC
TRBV14	NA	NA	TRBJ2-1	CASSPAGFWDNEQFF	TGTGCCAGCAGCCCTGCAGGGTTTTGGGACAATGAGCAGTTCTTC
TRBV11-2	NA	NA	TRBJ2-5	CASSLSGGGQETQYF	TGTGCCAGCAGCTTAAGTGGTGGAGGACAAGAGACCCAGTACTTC
TRBV9	TRBD2	NA	TRBJ2-2	CASTSSGSIPGELFF	TGTGCCAGCACTTCTAGCGGGTCAATTCCCGGGGAGCTGTTTTTT
TRBV12-3/TRBV12-4	TRBD2	NA	TRBJ2-5	CASSWTSGETQYF	TGTGCCAGCAGCTGGACTAGCGGGGAGACCCAGTACTTC
TRBV6-2/TRBV6-3	TRBD2	NA	TRBJ2-5	CASSRGLNRETQYF	TGTGCCAGCAGTCGGGGACTAAACCGAGAGACCCAGTACTTC
TRBV7-9	NA	NA	TRBJ2-1	CASSATGGRWNEQFF	TGTGCCAGCAGCGCCACAGGAGGGAGATGGAATGAGCAGTTCTTC
TRBV6-1	TRBD2	NA	TRBJ2-1	CASSGTGLAGGPARDEQFF	TGTGCCAGCAGTGGGACGGGACTAGCGGGAGGGCCGGCCCGGGATGAGCAGTTCTTC
TRBV7-9	NA	many	TRBJ2-5	CASSPRTQETQYF	TGTGCCAGCAGCCCGCGTACTCAAGAGACCCAGTACTTC
TRBV15	TRBD2	NA	TRBJ2-7	CATSRDGGLAGVRYEQYF	TGTGCCACCAGCAGAGATGGGGGACTAGCGGGCGTTCGTTACGAGCAGTACTTC
TRBV19	NA	NA	TRBJ2-7	CATREGGLPDEQYF	TGTGCCACCAGGGAGGGGGGTCTCCCCGACGAGCAGTACTTC
TRBV2	NA	NA	TRBJ2-4	CASVPGGIRTLAKNIQYF	TGTGCCAGCGTCCCCGGCGGGATCAGAACCCTAGCCAAAAACATTCAGTACTTC
TRBV7-9	NA	NA	TRBJ1-2	CASSARYPLPSGYTF	TGTGCCAGCAGCGCAAGATATCCGTTACCGAGTGGCTACACCTTC